This record looks at one T cell receptor beta chain sequence and its context. Original processing methods: Counts of nucleated cells, estimated from reference gene primer amplification, were obtained. The assay was immunoSEQ multiplex PCR, and TCRdb's table has in-frame clones only and misses some. V, J and clone size are taken as reported in that table, and D and trimming were inferred from the DNA itself. The sample includes about 190,000 clones, about three quarters of them seen just once. The CDR3 loop spans 15 amino acids. V was shortened by 0 bases and J by 4 bases, with 10 bases between the two germline ends. CDR1 is MGHRA, CDR2 YSYEKL, per germline. This entry belongs to a study of blood T cell repertoires in COVID-19. Study information: The analysed material was cDNA or gDNA that came from T cells, B-cell-depleted T cells, or PBMCs.

The V and J genes are TRBV4-1 and TRBJ1-3; D is undetermined. This clonotype originated in a woman older than 75 with active or convalescent COVID-19. Material for sequencing was peripheral blood. The CDR3 is CASSQDRYFGNTIYF. CDR3 sequence (DNA): TGCGCCAGCAGCCAAGACAGGTACTTCGGAAACACCATATATTTT.